The entry below gives a single TCR beta chain sequence along with its context. Its antigen is still unknown. The data are from a study of response to subunit inactivated influenza vaccine. Study results and caveats: The study's authors posited that every seasonal influenza vaccination enlists few new T cells.

TCRdb recomputed calls from the RT-PCR reads with MiXCR, one row per CDR3 protein. Of 450,000 to 600,000 distinct CDR3 sequences listed, 6% to 9% are singletons. This CDR3 has 13 amino acids. The V gene's germline CDR1 is MDHEN and CDR2 SYDVKM. V trimming: 6 bases; J trimming: 9 bases; junction bases outside the gene matches: 7. The sequencing here drew on PBMCs from blood, taken less than 30 months after vaccination. The origin of this receptor is a man between 45 and 75 years old who received an inactivated influenza vaccine. The V and J genes are TRBV28 and TRBJ2-1; 8 positions agree with TRBD1. The CDR3 coding sequence is TGTGCCAGCAGCTCCAGGGGGCCAGGTGAGCAGTTCTTC. Its protein product is CASSSRGPGEQFF.